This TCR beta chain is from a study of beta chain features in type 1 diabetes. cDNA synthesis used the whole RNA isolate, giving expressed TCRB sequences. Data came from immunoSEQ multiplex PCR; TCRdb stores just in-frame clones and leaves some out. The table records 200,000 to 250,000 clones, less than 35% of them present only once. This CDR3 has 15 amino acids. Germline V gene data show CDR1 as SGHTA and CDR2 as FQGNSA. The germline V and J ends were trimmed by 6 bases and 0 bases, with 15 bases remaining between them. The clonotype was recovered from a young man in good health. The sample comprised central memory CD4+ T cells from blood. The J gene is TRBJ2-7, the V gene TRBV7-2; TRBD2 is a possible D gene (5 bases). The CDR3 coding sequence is TGTGCCAGCAGTTTGGCCTTTGGGAGCTCCTACGAGCAGTACTTC. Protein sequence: CASSLAFGSSYEQYF.